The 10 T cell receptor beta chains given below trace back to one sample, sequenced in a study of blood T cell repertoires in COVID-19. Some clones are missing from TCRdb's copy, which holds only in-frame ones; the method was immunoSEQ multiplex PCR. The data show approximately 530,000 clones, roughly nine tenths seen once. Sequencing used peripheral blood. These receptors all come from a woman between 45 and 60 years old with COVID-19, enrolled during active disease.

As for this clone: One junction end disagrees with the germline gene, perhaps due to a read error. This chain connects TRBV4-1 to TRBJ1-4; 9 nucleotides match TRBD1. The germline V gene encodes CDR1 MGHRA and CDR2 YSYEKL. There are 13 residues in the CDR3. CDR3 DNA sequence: TGCGCCAGCAGCCTCGACAGGGGGTCCCGCCTCATTTTT. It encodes CASSLDRGSRLIF.

The CDR3 coding sequence is TGTGCCAGCAGCCCCCGGGGGGGGGCGAACACTGAAGCTTTCTTT. Translated, it gives CASSPRGGANTEAFF. V usage is TRBV7-3 and J usage is TRBJ1-1; the D gene is possibly TRBD1 (6 bases). CDR1 and CDR2 from the germline V gene are SGHTA and FQGTGA. The CDR3 extends over 15 amino acids. The V and J ends lost 5 bases and 1 base respectively, with 14 bases between them.

The CDR3 loop reads CASSVTAGANNEQFF. CDR3 DNA: TGCGCCAGCAGTGTTACAGCGGGGGCCAACAATGAGCAGTTCTTC. The V call is TRBV10-1, the J call TRBJ2-1; 8 positions agree with TRBD2. In germline, CDR1 is WNHNN, CDR2 SYGVQD (reference sequence). The CDR3 length is 15 residues. Losses at the gene ends were 4 bases for V and 5 bases for J; bases not matched to a gene: 7.

The CDR3 is CASRKGSNQPQHF. For the CDR3, the DNA is TGTGCCAGCAGAAAGGGGAGCAATCAGCCCCAGCATTTT. The chain uses TRBV28 and TRBJ1-5; D is possibly TRBD1 (5 bases). This CDR3 comprises 13 residues. Trimming took 6 bases from V and 1 from J, leaving 7 bases between them. CDR1 and CDR2 (germline): MDHEN, SYDVKM.

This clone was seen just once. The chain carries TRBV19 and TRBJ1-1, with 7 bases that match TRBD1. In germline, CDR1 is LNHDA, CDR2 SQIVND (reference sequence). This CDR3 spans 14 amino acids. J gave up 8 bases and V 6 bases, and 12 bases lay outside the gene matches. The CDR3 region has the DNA TGTGCCAGTAGGATCTTAGGAGGGACAGACGAAGCTTTCTTT. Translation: CASRILGGTDEAFF.

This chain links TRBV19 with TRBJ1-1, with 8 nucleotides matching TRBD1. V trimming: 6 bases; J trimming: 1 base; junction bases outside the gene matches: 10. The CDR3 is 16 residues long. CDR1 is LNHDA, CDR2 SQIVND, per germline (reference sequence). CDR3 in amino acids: CASRLSGTGGNTEAFF. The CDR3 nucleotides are TGTGCCAGTAGGCTAAGCGGGACAGGTGGGAACACTGAAGCTTTCTTT.

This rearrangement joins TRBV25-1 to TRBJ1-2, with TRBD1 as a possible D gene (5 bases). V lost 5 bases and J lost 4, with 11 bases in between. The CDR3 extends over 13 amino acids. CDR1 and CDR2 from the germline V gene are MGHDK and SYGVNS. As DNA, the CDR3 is TGTGCCAGCAGTAAACAGGCCCTCTATGGCTACACCTTC. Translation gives CASSKQALYGYTF.

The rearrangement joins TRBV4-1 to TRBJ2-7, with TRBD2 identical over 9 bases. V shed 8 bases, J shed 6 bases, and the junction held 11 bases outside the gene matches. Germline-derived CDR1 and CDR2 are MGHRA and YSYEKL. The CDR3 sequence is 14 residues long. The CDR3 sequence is CASQRGLAPSEQYF. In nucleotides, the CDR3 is TGCGCCAGCCAAAGGGGACTAGCACCTTCCGAGCAGTACTTC.

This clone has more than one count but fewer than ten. The CDR3 sequence: CASSYTGAYGYTF. As DNA, the CDR3 is TGTGCCAGCAGCTACACAGGGGCCTATGGCTACACCTTC. The V gene is TRBV11-2, the J gene TRBJ1-2, with TRBD1 identical over 7 bases. Germline CDR1 is SGHAT and CDR2 is FQNNGV. The CDR3 is 13 amino acids. Losses at the gene ends were 4 bases for V and 4 bases for J; bases not matched to a gene: 3. Complete variable domain (other parts from reference TRBV11-2 and TRBJ1-2): EAGVAQSPRYKIIEKRQSVAFWCNPISGHATLYWYQQILGQGPKLLIQFQNNGVVDDSQLPKDRFSAERLKGVDSTLKIQPAKLEDSAVYLCASSYTGAYGYTFGSGTRLTVV.

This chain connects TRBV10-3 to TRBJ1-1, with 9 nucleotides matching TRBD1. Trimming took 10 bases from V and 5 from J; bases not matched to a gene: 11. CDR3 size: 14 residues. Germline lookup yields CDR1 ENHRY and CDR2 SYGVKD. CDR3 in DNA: TGTGCCACCAGAGCCGCTGACAGGGGGACTGAAGCTTTCTTT. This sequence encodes CATRAADRGTEAFF.